The 17 T cell receptor beta chains in this list originate from one sample, sequenced in a study of blood T cell repertoires in COVID-19. The assay was immunoSEQ multiplex PCR, and TCRdb's table has in-frame clones only and misses some. The sample consists of under 250,000 clones, about 90% of them appearing once. The sample consisted of peripheral blood. The receptors shown here come from a man aged 25-45 years with acute or convalescent COVID-19.

The rearrangement uses TRBV7-9 and TRBJ2-3; D is ambiguous. The CDR3 loop spans 16 amino acids. Per the germline V gene, CDR1 is SEHNR and CDR2 is FQNEAQ (reference sequence). V shed 5 bases and J shed 2 bases, with 17 bases lying between them. The CDR3 DNA is TGTGCCAGCAGCGCCAAGCACCAAAATTACACAGATACGCAGTATTTT. It encodes CASSAKHQNYTDTQYF.

This chain links TRBV6-6 with TRBJ2-1; 8 positions match TRBD1. The CDR3 loop spans 14 amino acids. Germline V CDR1 and CDR2: MNHNY, SVGAGI (reference sequence). With 5 bases clipped from V and 7 bases from J, the junction kept 7 bases outside the gene matches. CDR3 in DNA: TGTGCCAGCAGTCCGCGGACAGGGCGGAATGAGCAGTTCTTC. This sequence encodes CASSPRTGRNEQFF.

J is TRBJ2-2 and V is TRBV5-1; D gene uncertain. V dropped 2 bases and J dropped 0 bases, with 11 bases sitting between them. This CDR3 has 16 residues. Looked up from germline, CDR1 is SGHRS and CDR2 is YFSETQ. The CDR3 sequence: CASSFFRVSNTGELFF. CDR3 nucleotide sequence: TGCGCCAGCAGCTTTTTTCGGGTATCGAACACCGGGGAGCTGTTTTTT.

This chain uses TRBV27 with TRBJ2-7; D gene unclear. The germline gives CDR1 MNHEY, CDR2 SMNVEV (reference sequence). The CDR3 sequence is 12 residues long. The ends were cut back, 4 bases at V and 5 bases at J, with 9 bases in the middle. The CDR3 region is CASSSTYNEQYF. CDR3 DNA: TGTGCCAGCAGTTCCACTTATAACGAGCAGTACTTC.

The chain uses TRBV12-3 or TRBV12-4 and TRBJ1-2; 7 bases map to TRBD1. J was trimmed by 5 bases and V by 4 bases; bases with no gene match: 4. The CDR3 is 13 residues long. The CDR3 DNA follows: TGTGCCAGCAGTTCACAGGGGTCATATGGCTACACCTTC. Translated: CASSSQGSYGYTF.

The sample holds one count of this clone. The chain is built from TRBV21-1 and TRBJ1-2; whether TRBD1, the table's D call, matches the DNA was not checked. TRBV21-1 is a documented pseudogene. The length of the CDR3 is 16 residues. The CDR3 region has the DNA TGTGCCAGCAGCGCTTTATGGACAGGTGATAGAGATGGCTACACCTTC. Translated, it gives CASSALWTGDRDGYTF.

V gene TRBV28 combines with J gene TRBJ2-7, with D maybe TRBD1 (5 bases). CDR1 and CDR2 (germline): MDHEN, SYDVKM. The CDR3 is 14 amino acids. The V end was cut by 5 bases, the J end by 2 bases, with 13 bases between. The CDR3 is CASSRQGIPYEQYF. DNA of the CDR3: TGTGCCAGCAGTCGTCAGGGCATCCCCTACGAGCAGTACTTC.

The V gene is TRBV6-5, the J gene TRBJ1-4, with D unclear. V was trimmed by 1 base and J by 14 bases, leaving 20 bases between them. CDR3 size: 15 residues. The germline gives CDR1 MNHEY, CDR2 SVGAGI. CDR3 in DNA: TGTGCCAGCAGTTACTTGGCAGGCCTGTCGAGTAAGCTGTTTTTT. Encoded protein: CASSYLAGLSSKLFF.

The chain joins TRBV5-6 to TRBJ2-2; 12 bases are shared with TRBD2. The V gene end was trimmed by 3 bases and the J gene end by 0 bases; junction bases not matched to a gene: 6. CDR1 and CDR2 from the germline V gene are SGHDT and YYEEEE. This CDR3 spans 18 amino acids. This CDR3 is CASSWGGLAGTNTGELFF. For the CDR3, the DNA is TGTGCCAGCAGCTGGGGCGGACTAGCGGGGACGAACACCGGGGAGCTGTTTTTT. Looking up the rest from reference TRBV5-6 and TRBJ2-2 gives the full variable domain: DAGVTQSPTHLIKTRGQQVTLRCSPKSGHDTVSWYQQALGQGPQFIFQYYEEEERQRGNFPDRFSGHQFPNYSSELNVNALLLGDSALYLCASSWGGLAGTNTGELFFGEGSRLTVL.

This chain uses TRBV5-1 with TRBJ2-4, with 16 positions matching TRBD2. The CDR3 covers 17 residues. V shed 4 bases, J shed 12 bases, and the junction held 13 bases outside the gene matches. From germline, CDR1 is SGHRS and CDR2 YFSETQ. The CDR3 sequence is CASSGGTSGRAGNHQYF. Written as DNA, the CDR3 is TGCGCCAGCAGCGGCGGGACTAGCGGGAGGGCCGGGAACCATCAGTACTTC.

In the case of this clone: Additional DNA sequences in this sample encode the identical CDR3. The chain carries TRBV7-9 and TRBJ2-5; D uncertain. The germline V and J ends were trimmed by 1 base and 5 bases, with 5 bases remaining between them. Germline V gene data show CDR1 as SEHNR and CDR2 as FQNEAQ (reference sequence). The CDR3 extends over 12 amino acids. CDR3 nucleotide sequence: TGTGCCAGCAGCTTAGTCGGGGAGACCCAGTACTTC. It translates to CASSLVGETQYF.

The CDR3, as DNA: TGTGCCAGCAGCCGCCGACAGTACACCGGGGAGCTGTTTTTT. Translating gives CASSRRQYTGELFF. J is TRBJ2-2 and V is TRBV14; D is possibly TRBD1 (5 bases). Trimming cost V 4 bases and J 3 bases, with 9 bases left between them. Germline-derived CDR1 and CDR2 are SGHDN and FVKESK. The CDR3 runs to 14 residues.

The V gene is TRBV11-2, the J gene TRBJ2-7; tentatively, D is TRBD1 (6 bases). Germline CDR1 SGHAT, CDR2 FQNNGV. The CDR3 loop spans 13 amino acids. Deletions cut 5 bases from V and 2 bases from J, with 10 bases between. The CDR3 sequence: CASSKDRPYEQYF. The CDR3, as DNA: TGTGCCAGCAGCAAGGACAGACCCTACGAGCAGTACTTC.

The chain has TRBV7-9 and TRBJ2-2, with a tentative D call TRBD1 (5 bases). V lost 3 bases and J lost 6, with 8 bases in between. Germline V gives CDR1 SEHNR, CDR2 FQNEAQ (reference sequence). The CDR3 runs 13 residues. CDR3 nucleotide sequence: TGTGCCAGCAGCTTCGAGACAGCCGGGGAGCTGTTTTTT. Encoded protein: CASSFETAGELFF.

The chain recombines TRBV14 with TRBJ1-2; 7 nucleotides agree with TRBD1. The CDR3 loop spans 13 amino acids. The junction had 1 base not matched to a gene; V was cut back by 2 bases and J by 4 bases. Per germline, CDR1 SGHDN and CDR2 FVKESK. CDR3: CASSQNRGYGYTF. The CDR3 region has the DNA TGTGCCAGCAGCCAAAACAGGGGCTATGGCTACACCTTC.

The V and J genes are TRBV4-1 and TRBJ2-5; possibly TRBD2 for D (5 bases). CDR3 size: 18 residues. Trimming took 4 bases from V and 1 from J, leaving 22 bases between them. In germline, CDR1 is MGHRA, CDR2 YSYEKL. CDR3 sequence: CASSPQAGEWGFQETQYF. For the CDR3, the DNA is TGCGCCAGCAGCCCCCAGGCCGGGGAATGGGGTTTCCAAGAGACCCAGTACTTC.

V gene TRBV5-6 combines with J gene TRBJ1-1; D is uncertain. CDR3 length: 14 amino acids. The V end was cut by 2 bases, the J end by 0 bases, with 8 bases between. The germline V gene has CDR1 SGHDT and CDR2 YYEEEE. CDR3 residues: CASSLAQLNTEAFF. The CDR3 nucleotides are TGTGCCAGCAGCTTAGCACAGCTGAACACTGAAGCTTTCTTT.